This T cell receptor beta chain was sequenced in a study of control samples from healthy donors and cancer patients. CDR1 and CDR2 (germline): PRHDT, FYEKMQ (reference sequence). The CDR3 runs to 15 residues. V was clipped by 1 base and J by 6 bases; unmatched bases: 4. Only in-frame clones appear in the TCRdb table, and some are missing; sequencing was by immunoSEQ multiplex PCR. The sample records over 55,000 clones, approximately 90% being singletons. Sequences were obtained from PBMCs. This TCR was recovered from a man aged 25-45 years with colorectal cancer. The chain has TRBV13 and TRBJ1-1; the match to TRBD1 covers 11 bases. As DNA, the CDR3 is TGTGCCAGCAGCTTAGCTGGGGACAGGGGGGCTGAAGCTTTCTTT. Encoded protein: CASSLAGDRGAEAFF.